This is a list of T cell receptor beta chains from one sample in a study of shared clonotypes between healthy human individuals. The method was immunoSEQ multiplex PCR; TCRdb's version includes in-frame clones alone and lacks a portion of them. This table has around 1.1 million clones, approximately 78% appearing once. The material sequenced was memory CD4+ T cells from PBMCs. All receptors come from a man between 18 and 35 years old in good health. Some clones in this sample may be carry-over from other donors' samples. Each CDR3 is given with its conserved first and last residue. Each record gives: clone size, J gene, V gene, D gene, CDR3 protein, CDR3 DNA. A D gene is named only where the DNA matches it firmly. The size entry is marked missing in some rows and otherwise reads once, few, many or a size class.

. | TRBJ1-1 | TRBV19 | . | CASSIGRNTEAFF | TGTGCCAGTAGTATAGGGAGGAACACTGAAGCTTTCTTT
. | TRBJ1-2 | TRBV6-1 | . | CASRGSGYGYTF | TGTGCCAGCAGGGGGTCCGGCTATGGCTACACCTTC
. | TRBJ2-1 | TRBV7-3 | . | CASSLGRGSSYNEQFF | TGTGCCAGCAGCTTAGGCCGGGGGAGCTCCTACAATGAGCAGTTCTTC
. | TRBJ2-7 | TRBV14 | TRBD2 | CASSPLGTSGSYEQYF | TGTGCCAGCAGCCCCCTCGGGACTAGCGGGAGCTACGAGCAGTACTTC
. | TRBJ1-4 | TRBV18 | . | CASSHSREMKLFF | TGTGCCAGCTCACATAGCCGGGAGATGAAACTGTTTTTT
few | TRBJ1-5 | TRBV2 | . | CASSGPFQPQHF | TGTGCCAGCAGTGGCCCCTTTCAGCCCCAGCATTTT
. | TRBJ1-4 | TRBV5-1 | . | CASSLGQVNEKLFF | TGCGCCAGCAGCTTGGGGCAGGTTAATGAAAAACTGTTTTTT
once | TRBJ1-4 | TRBV7-9 | TRBD1 | CASSPQGGGEKLFF | TGTGCCAGCAGCCCCCAGGGGGGTGGGGAAAAACTGTTTTTT
once | TRBJ2-2 | TRBV30 | . | CAWATRGELFF | TGTGCCTGGGCCACTAGAGGGGAGCTGTTTTTT
once | TRBJ2-5 | TRBV28 | . | CASSANAELQETQYF | TGTGCCAGCAGTGCCAATGCAGAACTCCAAGAGACCCAGTACTTC
. | TRBJ1-5 | TRBV6-5 | . | CASSPRSINQPQHF | TGTGCCAGCAGTCCTCGGTCGATCAATCAGCCCCAGCATTTT
. | TRBJ1-4 | TRBV11-2 | . | CASSLPPFGGKLFF | TGTGCCAGCAGCCTACCTCCGTTTGGGGGAAAACTGTTTTTT
. | TRBJ2-5 | TRBV10-3 | . | CATAYRAQPPETQYF | TGTGCCACCGCTTACCGGGCCCAACCGCCGGAGACCCAGTACTTC
. | TRBJ2-1 | TRBV4-1 | TRBD2 | CASSQDGLAVYNEQFF | TGCGCCAGCAGCCAAGATGGCCTAGCGGTATACAATGAGCAGTTCTTC
. | TRBJ2-1 | TRBV7-9 | TRBD2 | CASRRTSGSSYNEQFF | TGTGCCAGCAGGCGGACTAGCGGGAGTTCCTACAATGAGCAGTTCTTC
. | TRBJ1-4 | TRBV5-1 | . | CASSPSGLYEKLFF | TGCGCCAGCAGCCCGTCAGGGTTGTATGAAAAACTGTTTTTT
. | TRBJ2-1 | TRBV28 | . | CASSLVDSGLFDNEQFF | TGTGCCAGCAGTTTAGTGGATTCGGGACTCTTTGACAATGAGCAGTTCTTC
. | TRBJ1-5 | TRBV30 | TRBD1 | CAWSGQGSQPQHF | TGTGCCTGGAGTGGACAGGGAAGCCAGCCCCAGCATTTT
. | TRBJ2-1 | TRBV10-2 | . | CASSDGGAANEQFF | TGCGCCAGCAGTGATGGCGGGGCGGCAAATGAGCAGTTCTTC
. | TRBJ2-1 | TRBV4-3 | . | CASSQLIGSTWGVPYNEQFF | TGCGCCAGCAGCCAACTTATAGGCAGCACCTGGGGGGTCCCCTACAATGAGCAGTTCTTC
. | TRBJ1-1 | TRBV4-3 | . | CASTRGLRNTEAFF | TGCGCCAGCACTCGTGGCTTGAGGAACACTGAAGCTTTCTTT
. | TRBJ2-5 | TRBV6-6 | . | CASSPVGGETQYF | TGTGCCAGCAGCCCGGTGGGGGGAGAGACCCAGTACTTC
. | TRBJ1-1 | TRBV19 | . | CASRDRTEAFF | TGTGCCAGTAGGGACCGCACTGAAGCTTTCTTT
. | TRBJ2-5 | TRBV18 | TRBD1 | CASSPWTGSSQTQYF | TGTGCCAGCTCACCGTGGACAGGGAGTAGCCAGACCCAGTACTTC
once | TRBJ1-3 | TRBV7-9 | TRBD1 | CASSWDRPRRNTIYF | TGTGCCAGCAGCTGGGACAGGCCCCGGAGGAACACCATATATTTT
many | TRBJ1-1 | TRBV28 | . | CASSLDTEAFF | TGTGCCAGCAGTCTCGACACTGAAGCTTTCTTT
. | TRBJ2-7 | TRBV7-2 | . | CASSSPGPSYEQYF | TGTGCCAGCAGCTCGCCGGGGCCCTCCTACGAGCAGTACTTC
once | TRBJ1-2 | TRBV6-5 | . | CASSDQGNYGYTF | TGTGCCAGCAGTGATCAGGGGAACTATGGCTACACCTTC
few | TRBJ2-7 | TRBV19 | . | CASSIRGTASYEQYF | TGTGCCAGTAGTATAAGGGGGACGGCATCCTACGAGCAGTACTTC
. | TRBJ2-1 | TRBV23-1 | . | CASSQFWGHSYNEQFF | TGCGCCAGCAGTCAATTTTGGGGGCACTCCTACAATGAGCAGTTCTTC
. | TRBJ2-6 | TRBV7-2 | TRBD2 | CASSLAGRANVLTF | TGTGCCAGCAGCCTAGCGGGAAGGGCCAACGTCCTGACTTTC
once | TRBJ2-7 | TRBV6-1 | . | CASTDFVSYEQYF | TGTGCCAGCACGGACTTCGTCTCCTACGAGCAGTACTTC
. | TRBJ2-3 | TRBV7-3 | . | CASSLDRGDTQYF | TGTGCCAGCAGCTTAGACCGAGGGGATACGCAGTATTTT
. | TRBJ2-5 | TRBV2 | . | CASSEGRETQYF | TGTGCCAGCAGTGAGGGCCGCGAGACCCAGTACTTC
. | TRBJ2-6 | TRBV28 | . | CASSPPLTGLTGANVLTF | TGTGCCAGCAGTCCCCCTCTCACAGGGTTAACTGGGGCCAACGTCCTGACTTTC
. | TRBJ2-3 | TRBV5-1 | . | CASSLDGVTDTQYF | TGCGCCAGCAGCTTGGACGGCGTAACAGATACGCAGTATTTT
. | TRBJ2-5 | TRBV18 | . | CASSQGEETQYF | TGTGCCAGCTCACAGGGAGAGGAGACCCAGTACTTC
. | TRBJ2-1 | TRBV29-1 | TRBD2 | CSVGLAWEHNEQFF | TGCAGCGTGGGACTAGCGTGGGAACACAATGAGCAGTTCTTC
. | TRBJ2-7 | TRBV27 | . | CASSLDPARLYEQYF | TGTGCCAGCAGTTTAGACCCCGCGCGGCTCTACGAGCAGTACTTC
. | TRBJ2-3 | TRBV7-2 | . | CASSPKRTDTQYF | TGTGCCAGCAGCCCCAAACGCACAGATACGCAGTATTTT